This T cell receptor (beta chain) emerged from a study of T-cell memory formation after mild COVID-19. TCRdb reanalysed the 5' RACE reads using MiXCR and keeps one entry per CDR3 protein. Among around 250,000 distinct CDR3 sequences listed, 9.4% were seen once. The specimen was PBMCs or a T cell subset sorted from them (not recorded which). The TCR originated in a young man who had mild COVID-19 (a few samples of this study predate the infection). Cell type and time point are not known.

This CDR3 is CASSLGSSGKNTGELFF. Written as DNA, the CDR3 is TGCGCCAGCAGCTTGGGGTCCAGCGGCAAGAACACCGGGGAGCTGTTTTTT. The V gene is TRBV5-1, the J gene TRBJ2-2; TRBD2 might be the D (5 bases). Germline V gives CDR1 SGHRS, CDR2 YFSETQ. Trimming shortened V by 0 bases and J by 1 base, and 13 bases separated the two germline ends. CDR3 length: 17 residues. Full variable domain (missing parts from reference TRBV5-1 and TRBJ2-2): KAGVTQTPRYLIKTRGQQVTLSCSPISGHRSVSWYQQTPGQGLQFLFEYFSETQRNKGNFPGRFSGRQFSNSRSEMNVSTLELGDSALYLCASSLGSSGKNTGELFFGEGSRLTVL.